The 26 T cell receptor beta chains presented below share a single source sample, sequenced in a study of T cells after yellow fever vaccination. TCRdb reanalysed the 5' RACE reads using MiXCR and keeps one entry per CDR3 protein. Of around 140,000 distinct CDR3 sequences listed, 7.7% are singletons. The source was CD4+ T cells sorted from PBMCs, collected 5 days after the yellow fever booster vaccination. The receptors derive from a man aged 25-45 years who received the YFV17D yellow fever vaccine.

This clonotype came up many times. The chain carries TRBV5-6 and TRBJ2-7; no definite D call. V lost 2 bases, J lost 1 base, and 13 bases lay in between. The CDR3 runs to 15 residues. From germline, CDR1 is SGHDT and CDR2 YYEEEE. This CDR3 is CASSFWVKDSYEQYF. DNA for the CDR3: TGTGCCAGCAGCTTTTGGGTGAAAGATTCCTACGAGCAGTACTTC.

In its sample, this clonotype was seen many times. This sequence joins TRBV5-1 and TRBJ2-2, with D perhaps TRBD2 (5 bases). Per the germline V gene, CDR1 is SGHRS and CDR2 is YFSETQ. The length of the CDR3 is 14 residues. The germline V and J ends were trimmed by 3 bases and 3 bases, with 9 bases remaining between them. The DNA of the CDR3 is TGCGCCAGCAGCTGGACTGGGGACACCGGGGAGCTGTTTTTT. Protein product: CASSWTGDTGELFF. Together with reference TRBV5-1 and TRBJ2-2, the CDR3 gives the full variable domain: KAGVTQTPRYLIKTRGQQVTLSCSPISGHRSVSWYQQTPGQGLQFLFEYFSETQRNKGNFPGRFSGRQFSNSRSEMNVSTLELGDSALYLCASSWTGDTGELFFGEGSRLTVL.

This clonotype was counted many times. The chain uses TRBV7-9 and TRBJ2-3; no definite D call. The germline V and J ends were trimmed by 8 bases and 7 bases, with 4 bases remaining between them. The CDR3 is 9 amino acids. CDR1 SEHNR and CDR2 FQNEAQ come from the germline V gene (reference sequence). The CDR3 DNA reads as TGTGCCAGCGGCCATACGCAGTATTTT. It codes for CASGHTQYF.

In its sample, this clonotype was seen many times. J is TRBJ2-5 and V is TRBV7-2; TRBD2 aligns across 8 bases. The V segment lost 6 bases and the J segment 4 bases; nucleotides outside the gene matches: 10. This CDR3 spans 15 amino acids. Germline V CDR1 and CDR2: SGHTA, FQGNSA. The CDR3 nucleotides read TGTGCCAGCAGTCCTACTAGCGGTCATACAGAGACCCAGTACTTC. Encoded protein: CASSPTSGHTETQYF.

This clonotype has ten or more counts. The chain joins TRBV20-1 to TRBJ2-3; D possibly matches TRBD1 or TRBD2 (6 bases each). Germline-derived CDR1 and CDR2 are DFQATT and SNEGSKA (reference sequence). The CDR3 is 12 amino acids. V lost 3 bases, J lost 6 bases, and 10 bases lay in between. CDR3 protein: CSARSGADTQYF. Here the CDR3 DNA reads TGCAGTGCTAGGTCGGGGGCGGATACGCAGTATTTT.

The rearrangement uses TRBV6-6 and TRBJ1-2; TRBD1 might be the D (5 bases). Germline V gene sequence: CDR1 MNHNY, CDR2 SVGAGI (reference sequence). The CDR3 consists of 13 residues. Trimming removed 7 bases from V and 3 bases from J, with 12 bases in between. CDR3 protein: CASTGGGYYGYTF. The CDR3 DNA is TGTGCCAGCACGGGGGGGGGGTACTATGGCTACACCTTC.

This clonotype was detected ten times or more. V gene TRBV29-1 combines with J gene TRBJ2-1; 9 nucleotides line up with TRBD1. The CDR3 sequence is 15 residues long. Per germline, CDR1 SQVTM and CDR2 ANQGSEA. V gave up 4 bases and J gave up 1 base; unmatched junction bases: 5. The CDR3 DNA is TGCAGCGTTGGGGGGACAGGGAATTCCTACAATGAGCAGTTCTTC. Its protein product is CSVGGTGNSYNEQFF.

This clonotype appeared many times. This sequence joins TRBV28 and TRBJ1-5; D is unresolved. The CDR3 runs to 12 residues. Trimming shortened V by 10 bases and J by 4 bases, and 11 bases separated the two germline ends. Per the germline V gene, CDR1 is MDHEN and CDR2 is SYDVKM. The CDR3 coding sequence is TGTGCCATTACGGGCCCTAATCAGCCCCAGCATTTT. This translates into CAITGPNQPQHF.

This clonotype was seen many times. V usage is TRBV7-8 and J usage is TRBJ2-2; TRBD2 matches 9 bases. The CDR3 consists of 16 residues. V trimming: 3 bases; J trimming: 5 bases; junction bases outside the gene matches: 7. In germline, CDR1 is SGHVS, CDR2 FQNEAQ. The CDR3 DNA sequence: TGTGCCAGCAGCTTCGGGACTAGCCATACGACCGGGGAGCTGTTTTTT. It encodes CASSFGTSHTTGELFF.

This clonotype has ten or more counts. V gene TRBV6-6 combines with J gene TRBJ1-1; D uncertain. This CDR3 is 11 amino acids long. Germline CDR1 MNHNY, CDR2 SVGAGI (reference sequence). Trimming shortened V by 3 bases and J by 6 bases, and 5 bases separated the two germline ends. The CDR3 DNA sequence: TGTGCCAGCAGTTATTCATCTGAAGCTTTCTTT. Amino acid sequence: CASSYSSEAFF.

The gene calls are TRBV4-3 and TRBJ2-3, with a possible D match to TRBD2 (6 bases). CDR3 length: 16 residues. The germline V and J ends were trimmed by 4 bases and 2 bases, with 16 bases remaining between them. The germline gives CDR1 LGHNA, CDR2 YSLEER. CDR3 amino acids: CASSLGLPRNTDTQYF. For the CDR3, the DNA is TGCGCCAGCAGCCTCGGACTACCGAGAAACACAGATACGCAGTATTTT.

This clonotype came up a few times. The chain is built from TRBV10-1 and TRBJ2-3, with a weak D call TRBD2 (5 bases). The CDR3 is 13 residues long. Trimming removed 3 bases from V and 6 bases from J, with 10 bases in between. Germline V gives CDR1 WNHNN, CDR2 SYGVQD (reference sequence). The CDR3 loop reads CASSESGFDTQYF. CDR3 DNA: TGCGCCAGCAGTGAAAGCGGTTTCGATACGCAGTATTTT.

This clonotype was seen a few times. The CDR3 here is CAWSVSAGLYF. In DNA, the CDR3 is TGTGCCTGGAGTGTTTCAGCGGGGTTGTACTTC. The J gene is TRBJ2-7, the V gene TRBV30, with 7 bases aligning to TRBD2. The V gene's germline CDR1 is GTSNPN and CDR2 SVGIG (reference sequence). V lost 0 bases, J lost 12 bases, and 5 bases stayed unmatched. The CDR3 has 11 residues.

This clonotype has at least ten counts. This chain joins TRBV12-3 or TRBV12-4 and TRBJ2-7; D may be TRBD2 (7 bases). V was pared by 6 bases and J by 0 bases, with 15 bases between. This CDR3 comprises 15 residues. The CDR3 DNA reads TGTGCCAGCAGAAGAGCGGGGACAAGCTCCTACGAGCAGTACTTC. Encoded protein: CASRRAGTSSYEQYF.

This clonotype has a count of ten or more. The rearrangement uses TRBV7-9 and TRBJ2-2, with TRBD2 identical over 7 bases. In germline, CDR1 is SEHNR, CDR2 FQNEAQ (reference sequence). V lost 5 bases, J lost 8 bases, and 8 bases stayed unmatched. This CDR3 comprises 14 residues. The CDR3 loop is CASSRTGTTGELFF. DNA for the CDR3: TGTGCCAGCAGCCGAACCGGGACTACTGGGGAGCTGTTTTTT.

As concerns this clonotype: The junction differs from germline at one of its ends, possibly a read error. This chain links TRBV6-5 with TRBJ2-3; weak D call: TRBD1 (5 bases). CDR1 and CDR2 from the germline V gene are MNHEY and SVGAGI. The CDR3 covers 17 residues. In nucleotides, the CDR3 is TGTGCCAGCTGTTACTCTGGGGCACTCGGGAGCACAGATACGCAGTATTTT. Translating gives CASCYSGALGSTDTQYF.

This clonotype came up many times. This chain connects TRBV10-3 to TRBJ2-7; TRBD2 aligns across 11 bases. The CDR3 length is 13 residues. Germline CDR1 and CDR2: ENHRY and SYGVKD. Germline trimming cut 6 bases from V and 3 bases from J; bases unmatched to any gene: 1. The CDR3 region has the DNA TGTGCCATCAGGGGGACTAGCGGCTACGAGCAGTACTTC. It is translated as CAIRGTSGYEQYF.

This clonotype has a handful of counts. The chain carries TRBV20-1 and TRBJ2-1; 13 bases are a match to TRBD2. Germline values: CDR1 DFQATT, CDR2 SNEGSKA (reference sequence). CDR3 length equals 14 residues. V trimming: 5 bases; J trimming: 8 bases; junction bases outside the gene matches: 6. CDR3 coding DNA: TGCAGTGCTCTCATCGGACTAGCGGGAGATGAGCAGTTCTTC. Protein product: CSALIGLAGDEQFF.

This clonotype has at least ten counts. The chain links TRBV10-3 to TRBJ2-7; 10 bases are a match to TRBD2. The J segment lost 6 bases and the V segment lost 3 bases, leaving 5 bases of the junction unmatched. CDR1 is ENHRY, CDR2 SYGVKD, per germline. The CDR3 covers 14 residues. The CDR3 nucleotides are TGTGCCATCAGTGACCTAGCGGGAGTCGGCGAGCAGTACTTC. This codes for CAISDLAGVGEQYF.

This clonotype was seen ten or more times. The chain links TRBV20-1 to TRBJ2-7, with 7 bases identical to TRBD1. The V and J ends lost 1 base and 5 bases, in that order; junction bases with no gene match: 8. CDR3 length equals 14 residues. CDR1 and CDR2 from the germline V gene are DFQATT and SNEGSKA (reference sequence). The CDR3 protein is CSARAETGIDEQYF. The CDR3 DNA reads TGCAGTGCTAGAGCGGAGACAGGGATTGACGAGCAGTACTTC.

This clonotype was detected many times. The genes are TRBV5-1 and TRBJ2-1; 8 bases map to TRBD2. V shed 0 bases and J 9 bases; nucleotides not matched to a gene: 11. The CDR3 is 16 residues long. CDR1 and CDR2 (germline): SGHRS, YFSETQ. The CDR3: CASSLVPAGVEGEQFF. The CDR3 coding sequence is TGCGCCAGCAGCTTGGTTCCAGCGGGAGTTGAGGGTGAGCAGTTCTTC.

This clonotype has ten or more counts. The chain combines TRBV12-3 or TRBV12-4 with TRBJ1-1; D possibly corresponds to TRBD1 (6 bases). V was cut by 2 bases and J by 5 bases, with 9 bases left in between. The CDR3 runs 13 residues. CDR3 sequence: CASSLTGYTEAFF. The CDR3 DNA is TGTGCCAGCAGTTTAACAGGGTATACTGAAGCTTTCTTT.

Many counts were recorded for this clonotype. The genes are TRBV7-6 and TRBJ2-1, with a tentative D call TRBD1 (6 bases). Germline CDR1 SGHVS, CDR2 FNYEAQ. The CDR3 totals 15 residues. Trimming shortened V by 1 base and J by 7 bases, and 14 bases separated the two germline ends. CDR3 nucleotides: TGTGCCAGCAGCTTAGTACAGGGTGGAAATAATGAGCAGTTCTTC. Translated: CASSLVQGGNNEQFF. Using reference TRBV7-6 and TRBJ2-1 for the parts outside the CDR3, the full variable domain is GAGVSQSPRYKVTKRGQDVALRCDPISGHVSLYWYRQALGQGPEFLTYFNYEAQQDKSGLPNDRFSAERPEGSISTLTIQRTEQRDSAMYRCASSLVQGGNNEQFFGPGTRLTVL.

This clonotype was seen repeatedly, ten times or more. The chain uses TRBV7-9 and TRBJ2-4, with D possibly TRBD2 on 5 matching bases. CDR3 length: 12 residues. V was trimmed by 5 bases and J by 8 bases, leaving 10 bases between them. Germline V gene lookup returns CDR1 SEHNR and CDR2 FQNEAQ (reference sequence). The CDR3 protein is CASSQEADIQYF. In DNA form, the CDR3 reads TGTGCCAGCAGCCAGGAAGCGGACATTCAGTACTTC.

The J gene is TRBJ2-1, the V gene TRBV12-3 or TRBV12-4; the D gene is possibly TRBD1 (5 bases). The V and J ends lost 6 bases and 12 bases respectively, with 12 bases between them. The CDR3 loop spans 11 amino acids. CDR3: CASSQGVGQFF. DNA for the CDR3: TGTGCCAGCAGCCAAGGGGTGGGGCAGTTCTTC.

The rearrangement joins TRBV19 to TRBJ2-2; TRBD2 agrees at 8 bases. After removal of 6 bases from V and 7 bases from J, the junction contained 7 bases not matched to a gene. The CDR3 loop spans 14 amino acids. Germline CDR1 LNHDA, CDR2 SQIVND (reference sequence). CDR3 sequence (DNA): TGTGCCAGTAGGGGGGGACTAGGTATCGGGGAGCTGTTTTTT. It yields the protein CASRGGLGIGELFF.